This T cell receptor beta chain stems from a study of human T cells and chemical hapten exposure. In its sample, this clonotype was seen once. Stated time point: pre-sensitization, week 0. Documented treatment: therapeutic diphenylcyclopropenone sensitization with weekly scalp DPC. CDR1 MDHEN and CDR2 SYDVKM come from the germline V gene. The CDR3 has 15 residues. Between the trimmed V and J ends, which lost 5 bases and 0 bases, there was a span of 12 bases. TCRdb itself ran the RACE reads through MiXCR, one entry per CDR3 protein. The table records approximately 180,000 distinct CDR3 sequences, more than 25% of them present only once.

Material: whole blood, obtained in connection with sensitization to the hapten diphenylcyclopropenone (DPC). V and J are TRBV28 and TRBJ2-3; D possibly uses TRBD1 or TRBD2 (5 bases each). The sequence came from a woman in her twenties or thirties with alopecia areata. Some clones in this sample may be carry-over from other donors' samples. CDR3 loop: CASSGSRDSTDTQYF. The CDR3 region has the DNA TGTGCCAGCAGTGGATCCCGGGACAGCACAGATACGCAGTATTTT.